Reported below is one TCR beta chain. Its antigen remains unidentified. The entry originates in a study of cytomegalovirus exposure and HLA in healthy donors. V gave up 1 base and J gave up 0 bases, with 10 bases separating them. The CDR3 is made up of 15 amino acids. Germline loops: CDR1 SGHTA, CDR2 FQGNSA. The data were produced by immunoSEQ multiplex PCR, yet TCRdb's version contains in-frame clones alone and is incomplete. The sample lists tens of thousands of clones, about 94% seen once, with around 3.5% in the top ten. Study-wide findings and caveats: The authors enumerated over 150 TCR beta chains as linked to cytomegalovirus. The tendency of first-cohort TCR clusters to co-occur in the roughly 130 validation repertoires was the finding of a later analysis.

Sequencing used PBMCs. The sequence derives from a woman younger than 30 in good health and CMV-seropositive. The J gene is TRBJ2-7, the V gene TRBV7-2, with D maybe TRBD2 (6 bases). The CDR3 region has the DNA TGTGCCAGCAGCTTAGTGGCGGGGAGCTCCTACGAGCAGTACTTC. This gives the protein CASSLVAGSSYEQYF. The full variable domain, completed using reference TRBV7-2 and TRBJ2-7, is GAGVSQSPSNKVTEKGKDVELRCDPISGHTALYWYRQSLGQGLEFLIYFQGNSAPDKSGLPSDRFSAERTGGSVSTLTIQRTQQEDSAVYLCASSLVAGSSYEQYFGPGTRLTVT.